This TCR beta chain was recorded in a study of T cell repertoires in cytomegalovirus infection. Study information: Public signatures in TCR beta pointed to CMV infection and matching HLA type. General observations from the study: CMV carriers having the relevant HLA were flagged by cumulative public TCR beta family frequency. The study found HLA-C-restricted CMV-specific TCR beta clonotypes dominating the ex vivo response.

Each CDR3 protein is one row after TCRdb ran MiXCR on the reads. The table lists 400,000 or so distinct CDR3 sequences, 25% to 40% of them singletons. For this clonotype: Antigen specificity is unknown.

CDR3 length equals 15 residues. In germline, CDR1 is SGHTA, CDR2 FQGNSA. Trimming removed 4 bases at V and 4 bases at J, with 15 bases between. This chain uses TRBV7-2 with TRBJ2-3; the D gene is possibly TRBD1 (5 bases). The source of this sequence is a human donor in good health (CMV status not recorded). Some clones in this sample may be carry-over from other donors' samples. Specimen: PBMCs. CDR3 loop: CASSSMLGAADTQYF. The CDR3 nucleotides read TGTGCCAGCAGCTCTATGCTAGGGGCCGCAGATACGCAGTATTTT. Variable domain in full (rest from reference TRBV7-2 and TRBJ2-3): GAGVSQSPSNKVTEKGKDVELRCDPISGHTALYWYRQSLGQGLEFLIYFQGNSAPDKSGLPSDRFSAERTGGSVSTLTIQRTQQEDSAVYLCASSSMLGAADTQYFGPGTRLTVL.